This entry is about one T cell receptor (beta chain). Its specificity is not known. The data derive from a study of cytomegalovirus exposure and HLA in healthy donors. Study details: Earlier, 95 million to 120 million unique TCR beta sequences were recovered from about 170 million T cells by an analysis. Findings and caveats of the study: Cytomegalovirus-associated TCR beta chains were listed, numbering over 150. The analysis excluded some indistinguishable V segments, including TRBV6-2 and TRBV6-3.

CDR1 is SGHDN, CDR2 FVKESK, per germline. The CDR3 covers 13 residues. Losses at the gene ends were 6 bases for V and 4 bases for J; bases not matched to a gene: 3. Use of 60 Vbeta and 13 Jbeta primers characterized the PCR. Clones were sequenced by immunoSEQ multiplex PCR, and TCRdb holds only the in-frame ones, with some missing. This sample has about 110,000 clones, with approximately 70% found just once. The source material was PBMCs. This TCR came from a man aged 25-45 years in good health and CMV-seronegative. The chain joins TRBV14 to TRBJ2-1; TRBD1 matches at 7 bases. For the CDR3, the DNA is TGTGCCAGCAGTCGACAGGGATACAATGAGCAGTTCTTC. It translates to CASSRQGYNEQFF.